This TCR delta chain was retrieved from a study of γδ T cells in repeated Plasmodium falciparum infection. TCRdb fed the multiplex PCR reads into CATT to redo clone calling. The data show around 46,000 delta-chain clones, with roughly 1.6% seen just once and 8.6% held by the top ten. Germline loops: CDR1 TVYSNPD, CDR2 GDNSRS (reference sequence). V lost 3 bases, J lost 5 bases, and 22 bases lay in between. CDR3 length: 15 amino acids. This clone was seen many times. A read error is the likely source, as a far larger clone sits one nucleotide away. Other DNA sequences within the sample encode an identical CDR3. Flow sorting of PBMC yielded separate Vgamma9/Vdelta2+ and Vdelta2-negative gammadelta T cell populations for bulk repertoire analysis.

The TCR sequence derives from a pool of human donors (malaria-infected and uninfected, not separated). The sequenced sample was gamma-delta T cells from blood. This rearrangement joins TRDV3 to TRDJ1, with D possibly matching TRDD3 (5 bases). The CDR3 is CALPAGTKGTDKLIF. In DNA, the CDR3 is TGTGCCTTGCCGGCGGGGACCAAGGGGACTGATAAACTCATCTTT.